This passage covers 24 T cell receptor beta chains from one sample sequenced in a study of blood T cell repertoires in COVID-19. The table came from immunoSEQ multiplex PCR; TCRdb's copy has only in-frame clones and leaves some out. Of 80,000 or so clones in the sample, more than 75% were seen once. Input material: peripheral blood. The receptors derive from a man aged 55 to 70 with COVID-19, enrolled during active disease.

The rearrangement links TRBV6-1 to TRBJ1-2, with 7 bases fitting TRBD1. The length of the CDR3 is 15 residues. From germline, CDR1 is MNHNS and CDR2 SASEGT. V was clipped by 0 bases and J by 3 bases; unmatched bases: 4. DNA for the CDR3: TGTGCCAGCAGTGAAGCCGGACAGGCCTACTATGGCTACACCTTC. Amino acids: CASSEAGQAYYGYTF.

The rearrangement links TRBV9 to TRBJ1-6, with a possible D match to TRBD1 (6 bases). Germline V CDR1 and CDR2: SGDLS, YYNGEE. The CDR3 consists of 14 residues. V dropped 3 bases and J dropped 4 bases, with 8 bases sitting between them. Written as DNA, the CDR3 is TGTGCCAGCAGCGGTGGACAGTATAATTCACCCCTCCACTTT. Protein: CASSGGQYNSPLHF.

This clone showed up just a few times. This chain connects TRBV24-1 to TRBJ1-2; D perhaps matches TRBD1 (5 bases). Trimming shortened V by 0 bases and J by 8 bases, and 12 bases separated the two germline ends. Germline V gene sequence: CDR1 KGHDR, CDR2 SFDVKD. The CDR3 loop spans 14 amino acids. Here the CDR3 DNA reads TGTGCCACCAGTGATTTGGTCAGGGATTCGGGCTACACCTTC. Translated, it gives CATSDLVRDSGYTF.

This chain uses TRBV6-5 with TRBJ1-2; TRBD1 matches 8 bases. Germline CDR1 reads MNHEY; CDR2 reads SVGAGI. Trimming removed 2 bases from V and 7 bases from J; junction bases left unmatched: 6. The CDR3 has 14 residues. The CDR3 sequence is CASSYVDRVTGYTF. CDR3 DNA sequence: TGTGCCAGCAGTTACGTGGACAGGGTGACTGGCTACACCTTC.

This chain joins TRBV28 and TRBJ2-7; tentatively, D is TRBD1 (6 bases). Trimming took 5 bases from V and 3 from J, leaving 11 bases between them. Germline V gene sequence: CDR1 MDHEN, CDR2 SYDVKM. The CDR3 consists of 13 residues. This chain's CDR3 is CASSIQGLYEQYF. As DNA, the CDR3 is TGTGCCAGCAGTATCCAGGGGCTCTACGAGCAGTACTTC.

CDR3 DNA sequence: TGTGCCAGCAGTGACCCAGCAGGGACAGGGCTCTTTGGAAACACCATATATTTT. Residues: CASSDPAGTGLFGNTIYF. This rearrangement joins TRBV6-1 to TRBJ1-3, with TRBD1 matching 9 bases. The V segment lost 3 bases and the J segment 3 bases; nucleotides outside the gene matches: 12. This CDR3 has 18 amino acids. The germline V gene encodes CDR1 MNHNS and CDR2 SASEGT.

This clone appeared a single time. V usage is TRBV5-1 and J usage is TRBJ1-3; unclear D gene. V lost 1 base, J lost 4 bases, and 15 bases lay in between. The CDR3 has 16 residues. Germline V gene lookup returns CDR1 SGHRS and CDR2 YFSETQ. The chain's CDR3 is CASSLTPTGQGNTIYF. The CDR3 nucleotides read TGCGCCAGCAGCTTGACACCGACGGGTCAGGGAAACACCATATATTTT.

This clone appeared a single time. This sequence joins TRBV6-5 and TRBJ2-7; 9 bases fit TRBD2. CDR3 length: 14 amino acids. With 5 bases clipped from V and 3 bases from J, the junction kept 5 bases outside the gene matches. The germline gives CDR1 MNHEY, CDR2 SVGAGI. The CDR3 spells CASSQQRGDYEQYF. In nucleotides, the CDR3 is TGTGCCAGCAGTCAACAGCGGGGGGACTACGAGCAGTACTTC.

This chain connects TRBV5-1 to TRBJ1-1, with D possibly TRBD1 on 5 matching bases. Trimming removed 4 bases at V and 1 base at J, with 14 bases between. The CDR3 covers 15 residues. Germline V gives CDR1 SGHRS, CDR2 YFSETQ. The CDR3: CASSETGVQNTEAFF. In DNA, the CDR3 is TGCGCCAGCAGCGAAACAGGCGTACAGAACACTGAAGCTTTCTTT.

This chain uses TRBV18 with TRBJ1-1, with TRBD1 as a possible D gene (5 bases). This CDR3 is 15 amino acids long. In germline, CDR1 is KGHSH, CDR2 LQKENI. Trimming pared 3 bases from V and 4 bases from J, leaving 15 bases between. CDR3 coding DNA: TGTGCCAGCTCACCCCCCACCATGGGGGGCACTGAAGCTTTCTTT. Translating gives CASSPPTMGGTEAFF.

The chain combines TRBV13 with TRBJ2-3; 9 nucleotides align to TRBD1. Trimming cost V 4 bases and J 6 bases; bases outside gene matches: 20. This CDR3 comprises 19 residues. The germline gives CDR1 PRHDT, CDR2 FYEKMQ (reference sequence). CDR3 loop: CASSSRYRPGQGFFDTQYF. CDR3 in DNA: TGTGCCAGCAGCTCCAGATACAGACCGGGACAGGGCTTCTTTGATACGCAGTATTTT.

The V gene is TRBV18, the J gene TRBJ2-5; 7 positions agree with TRBD2. The germline V gene encodes CDR1 KGHSH and CDR2 LQKENI. The ends lost 2 bases at V and 5 bases at J; junction bases unmatched: 5. The length of the CDR3 is 14 residues. The CDR3 reads CASSPMAGGETQYF. The CDR3 nucleotides are TGTGCCAGCTCACCAATGGCCGGGGGGGAGACCCAGTACTTC.

This chain uses TRBV25-1 with TRBJ1-1; D perhaps matches TRBD1 (6 bases). CDR3 length: 13 residues. V lost 6 bases and J lost 5, with 13 bases in between. The germline V gene encodes CDR1 MGHDK and CDR2 SYGVNS. This CDR3 is CASRQGIGTEAFF. CDR3 sequence (DNA): TGTGCCAGCAGACAGGGCATAGGAACTGAAGCTTTCTTT.

V is TRBV4-2 and J is TRBJ1-2, with 8 bases that match TRBD1. Germline trimming cut 0 bases from V and 3 bases from J; bases unmatched to any gene: 3. The CDR3 has 15 residues. The germline CDR1 and CDR2 sequences are LGHNA and YNFKEQ. The CDR3 DNA is TGTGCCAGCAGCCAAGATAACAGGGGGGACTATGGCTACACCTTC. It encodes CASSQDNRGDYGYTF.

This clone has just one count. V is TRBV15 and J is TRBJ2-5, with D maybe TRBD2 (6 bases). The V gene lost 5 bases and the J gene lost 2 bases, with 12 bases spanning the gap. Germline CDR1 LNHNV, CDR2 YYDKDF (reference sequence). The CDR3 is made up of 14 amino acids. Written as DNA, the CDR3 is TGTGCCACCAGCCAAAGGGCGGGGCAAGAGACCCAGTACTTC. It codes for CATSQRAGQETQYF.

The chain uses TRBV30 and TRBJ1-2; D might be TRBD1 (5 bases). Germline values: CDR1 GTSNPN, CDR2 SVGIG (reference sequence). CDR3 length: 14 amino acids. With 0 bases removed from V and 5 bases from J, the gap between germline ends came to 13 bases. The CDR3 DNA follows: TGTGCCTGGAGTGTAGCGGGCCGGGGGTATGGCTACACCTTC. Protein: CAWSVAGRGYGYTF. The whole variable domain, remainder taken from reference TRBV30 and TRBJ1-2, is SQTIHQWPATLVQPVGSPLSLECTVEGTSNPNLYWYRQAAGRGLQLLFYSVGIGQISSEVPQNLSASRPQDRQFILSSKKLLLSDSGFYLCAWSVAGRGYGYTFGSGTRLTVV.

The gene calls are TRBV6-1 and TRBJ2-1, with 9 bases that match TRBD2. From germline, CDR1 is MNHNS and CDR2 SASEGT. The CDR3 sequence is 17 residues long. J was trimmed by 4 bases and V by 3 bases; bases with no gene match: 10. As DNA, the CDR3 is TGTGCCAGCAGTGAGAGGGGCGGGAGGGAGTTTTACAATGAGCAGTTCTTC. This gives the protein CASSERGGREFYNEQFF.

Turning to this clone: This sample includes further DNA sequences coding for the same CDR3. V usage is TRBV9 and J usage is TRBJ2-2, with a tentative D call TRBD2 (5 bases). CDR3 size: 13 residues. V lost 0 bases and J 6 bases, leaving 6 bases between the germline ends. CDR1 is SGDLS, CDR2 YYNGEE, per germline. The CDR3 DNA sequence: TGTGCCAGCAGCGTAGCGGGATCCGGGGAGCTGTTTTTT. Translating it yields CASSVAGSGELFF. Supplemented by reference TRBV9 and TRBJ2-2, the full variable domain reads DSGVTQTPKHLITATGQRVTLRCSPRSGDLSVYWYQQSLDQGLQFLIQYYNGEERAKGNILERFSAQQFPDLHSELNLSSLELGDSALYFCASSVAGSGELFFGEGSRLTVL.

The chain couples TRBV6-1 to TRBJ1-2; 9 bases line up with TRBD1. Germline lookup yields CDR1 MNHNS and CDR2 SASEGT. This CDR3 spans 16 amino acids. The V gene end was trimmed by 2 bases and the J gene end by 5 bases; junction bases not matched to a gene: 9. In DNA, the CDR3 is TGTGCCAGCAGTGAATTTTACATTGGGACAGGGTATGGCTACACCTTC. Translation: CASSEFYIGTGYGYTF.

This chain links TRBV7-2 with TRBJ2-1; tentatively, D is TRBD1 (6 bases). The germline CDR1 and CDR2 sequences are SGHTA and FQGNSA. Trimming stripped 7 bases from V and 4 bases from J, with 17 bases between. This CDR3 has 15 residues. The CDR3 spells CASTEERQVYNEQFF. The CDR3 DNA reads as TGTGCCAGCACCGAAGAGCGACAGGTATACAATGAGCAGTTCTTC.

The chain combines TRBV3-1 (or the pseudogene TRBV3-2) with TRBJ1-1; 7 bases are shared with TRBD1. The CDR3 sequence is 14 residues long. J gave up 4 bases and V 1 base, and 3 bases lay outside the gene matches. In germline, CDR1 is LGHDT, CDR2 YNNKEL (reference sequence). As DNA, the CDR3 is TGTGCCAGCAGCCAAGGTAACAGGGGCACTGAAGCTTTCTTT. This codes for CASSQGNRGTEAFF.

This clone was recorded once. The chain joins TRBV4-2 to TRBJ2-1; 8 bases map to TRBD2. With V trimmed by 4 bases and J by 5 bases, 4 bases remained unmatched. The CDR3 is 14 residues long. From germline, CDR1 is LGHNA and CDR2 YNFKEQ. The CDR3 here is CASSPGLGNNEQFF. In DNA form, the CDR3 reads TGTGCCAGCAGCCCGGGACTAGGGAACAATGAGCAGTTCTTC.

The rearrangement joins TRBV5-4 to TRBJ2-5; 8 nucleotides agree with TRBD2. Trimming cost V 2 bases and J 4 bases; bases outside gene matches: 10. CDR1 is SGHNT and CDR2 is YYREEE in the germline V gene (reference sequence). The CDR3 consists of 16 residues. The CDR3 reads CASSFTTAGGPETQYF. CDR3 nucleotide sequence: TGTGCCAGCAGCTTTACGACGGCGGGGGGCCCAGAGACCCAGTACTTC. Looking up the rest from reference TRBV5-4 and TRBJ2-5 gives the full variable domain: ETGVTQSPTHLIKTRGQQVTLRCSSQSGHNTVSWYQQALGQGPQFIFQYYREEENGRGNFPPRFSGLQFPNYSSELNVNALELDDSALYLCASSFTTAGGPETQYFGPGTRLLVL.

This clone showed up just a few times. The rearrangement links TRBV2 to TRBJ1-2, with a tentative D call TRBD1 (5 bases). V dropped 11 bases and J dropped 4 bases, with 17 bases sitting between them. Per the germline V gene, CDR1 is SNHLY and CDR2 is FYNNEI. The CDR3 is 13 residues long. The CDR3 reads CAGWGDLSYGYTF. The CDR3 DNA follows: TGTGCCGGATGGGGCGATCTGAGCTATGGCTACACCTTC.